This TCR beta chain was recorded in a study of T cells after yellow fever vaccination. Points from the study as a whole: The CD4 and CD8 compartments had a small share of their clonotypes in common. Most clones from primary vaccination were detected again post-booster (roughly 95% CD4, around 90% CD8). Abundant contaminating clonotypes from the bulk population could appear in FACS-sorted repertoires. The secondary response peaked faster, at day 5 versus 15, but was weaker.

Trimming took off 4 bases at V and 2 bases at J, with 10 bases between the two ends. There are 13 residues in the CDR3. Germline V gives CDR1 SGHRS, CDR2 YFSETQ. TCRdb reanalysed the 5' RACE reads using MiXCR and keeps one entry per CDR3 protein. The sample consists of roughly 85,000 distinct CDR3 sequences, 13% of them appearing once. The sequenced sample was CD8+ T cells not binding an NS4B(214-222) dextramer, sorted from PBMCs, obtained more than 20 days after the first yellow fever vaccination. This chain joins TRBV5-1 and TRBJ2-7, with D perhaps matching TRBD2 (5 bases). This TCR came from a man aged 18 to 30 who received the YFV17D yellow fever vaccine. The CDR3 loop is CASSESGTYEQYF. As DNA, the CDR3 is TGCGCCAGCAGCGAATCGGGGACCTACGAGCAGTACTTC.